These T cell receptor beta chains were read from a single sample in a study of blood T cell repertoires in COVID-19. Generated by immunoSEQ multiplex PCR, the TCRdb table keeps only in-frame clones and is missing some. The repertoire consists of roughly 320,000 clones, with approximately 90% occurring once and the leading ten covering about 6%. Sample: peripheral blood. These receptors were obtained from a woman aged 45-65 years with COVID-19, enrolled during active disease. Both conserved end residues are part of each CDR3. The order of the fields is J gene, D gene, clone size, V gene, CDR3 DNA, CDR3 protein. The D gene is left open where the match is weak. Only some rows state a clone size, as once, few, many or a class for expanded clones.

j_call: TRBJ2-3
d_call: TRBD2
clone_size: -
v_call: TRBV27
cdr3_nt: TGTGCCAGCAACTTCCTTGGACTAGCGGCAAGAGGTAGCACAGATACGCAGTATTTT
cdr3_aa: CASNFLGLAARGSTDTQYF

j_call: TRBJ2-4
d_call: TRBD2
clone_size: -
v_call: TRBV9
cdr3_nt: TGTGCCAGCAGCCTTTTTCCTAGCGGGAGTGTCAAAAACATTCAGTACTTC
cdr3_aa: CASSLFPSGSVKNIQYF

j_call: TRBJ2-7
d_call: -
clone_size: -
v_call: TRBV4-1
cdr3_nt: TGCGCCAGCAGCCACCTAACAGGAGACGAGCAGTACTTC
cdr3_aa: CASSHLTGDEQYF

j_call: TRBJ1-1
d_call: -
clone_size: -
v_call: TRBV2
cdr3_nt: TGTGCCAGCAGTGAATTAGGGGCTTACACTGAAGCTTTCTTT
cdr3_aa: CASSELGAYTEAFF

j_call: TRBJ2-4
d_call: -
clone_size: -
v_call: TRBV30
cdr3_nt: TGTGCCTGGAGTGTACCGTGGGGGAGGCACATTCAGTACTTC
cdr3_aa: CAWSVPWGRHIQYF

j_call: TRBJ1-4
d_call: TRBD1
clone_size: -
v_call: TRBV6-5
cdr3_nt: TGTGCCAGCAGTTACAGGGACAGAACTAATGAAAAACTGTTTTTT
cdr3_aa: CASSYRDRTNEKLFF

j_call: TRBJ1-1
d_call: -
clone_size: -
v_call: TRBV27
cdr3_nt: TGTGCCAGCAGTTTCGCAGGGAGGGTTGGGGGGAACACTGAAGCTTTCTTT
cdr3_aa: CASSFAGRVGGNTEAFF

j_call: TRBJ1-2
d_call: TRBD1
clone_size: -
v_call: TRBV7-2
cdr3_nt: TGTGCCAGCAGCTCCGGGACAGGGGGGAAGGATGGCTACACCTTC
cdr3_aa: CASSSGTGGKDGYTF

j_call: TRBJ2-7
d_call: -
clone_size: -
v_call: TRBV7-9
cdr3_nt: TGTGCCAGCAGCCAGCGCAGGGACATGACCTACGAGCAGTACTTC
cdr3_aa: CASSQRRDMTYEQYF

j_call: TRBJ2-7
d_call: TRBD1
clone_size: -
v_call: TRBV2
cdr3_nt: TGTGCCAGCAGTCTTGACAGGGGCCTCTACGAGCAGTACTTC
cdr3_aa: CASSLDRGLYEQYF

j_call: TRBJ2-1
d_call: TRBD2
clone_size: -
v_call: TRBV5-1
cdr3_nt: TGCGCCAGCAGCCTCGGGACTAGCGGGACCAGGATGCAGTTCTTC
cdr3_aa: CASSLGTSGTRMQFF

j_call: TRBJ2-5
d_call: -
clone_size: -
v_call: TRBV30
cdr3_nt: TGTGCCTGGAGTCGACCGGGGACCCAGTACTTC
cdr3_aa: CAWSRPGTQYF

j_call: TRBJ2-7
d_call: -
clone_size: once
v_call: TRBV7-2
cdr3_nt: TGTGCCAGCAGAGTGACTAGTTATACCTACGAGCAGTACTTC
cdr3_aa: CASRVTSYTYEQYF

j_call: TRBJ2-3
d_call: -
clone_size: -
v_call: TRBV12-3/TRBV12-4
cdr3_nt: TGTGCCAGCAGTTTAAGTAGCCTGGGTACGCAGTATTTT
cdr3_aa: CASSLSSLGTQYF

j_call: TRBJ1-2
d_call: -
clone_size: -
v_call: TRBV6-6
cdr3_nt: TGTGCCAGCACCCGCAGCGGAGCTAACTATGGCTACACCTTC
cdr3_aa: CASTRSGANYGYTF

j_call: TRBJ2-5
d_call: TRBD2
clone_size: once
v_call: TRBV11-2
cdr3_nt: TGTGCCAGCAGCCGTAGCGGGAGCGGAGAGACCCAGTACTTC
cdr3_aa: CASSRSGSGETQYF

j_call: TRBJ2-3
d_call: -
clone_size: -
v_call: TRBV4-1
cdr3_nt: TGCGCCAGCAGCCAGCAAACAGGGCCCACTTACACAGATACGCAGTATTTT
cdr3_aa: CASSQQTGPTYTDTQYF

j_call: TRBJ2-7
d_call: -
clone_size: -
v_call: TRBV27
cdr3_nt: TGTGCCAGCATCCCATCCCCCCCCAGGGTGGGAAGCTCCTACGAGCAGTACTTC
cdr3_aa: CASIPSPPRVGSSYEQYF

j_call: TRBJ1-3
d_call: -
clone_size: -
v_call: TRBV3-1/TRBV3-2
cdr3_nt: TGTGCCAGCAGCCATGGCAGGGTCGATGGAAACACCATATATTTT
cdr3_aa: CASSHGRVDGNTIYF

j_call: TRBJ1-5
d_call: -
clone_size: -
v_call: TRBV30
cdr3_nt: TGTGCCTGGAGTGCATCAGGGTTCAATCAGCCCCAGCATTTT
cdr3_aa: CAWSASGFNQPQHF

j_call: TRBJ2-1
d_call: TRBD2
clone_size: -
v_call: TRBV5-4
cdr3_nt: TGTGCCAGCAGCCCTGGACTAGCGGGAGACTACAATGAGCAGTTCTTC
cdr3_aa: CASSPGLAGDYNEQFF

j_call: TRBJ1-2
d_call: TRBD1
clone_size: -
v_call: TRBV11-2
cdr3_nt: TGTGCCAGCAGCCACGGGACAGGGTACGACTTACTCTATGGCTACACCTTC
cdr3_aa: CASSHGTGYDLLYGYTF

j_call: TRBJ1-1
d_call: TRBD1
clone_size: -
v_call: TRBV29-1
cdr3_nt: TGCAGCGTTGTGGGGACAGGGAGGAACACTGAAGCTTTCTTT
cdr3_aa: CSVVGTGRNTEAFF

j_call: TRBJ2-1
d_call: -
clone_size: -
v_call: TRBV5-4
cdr3_nt: TGTGCCAGCAGAAACATGAGGGTTTCCTACAATGAGCAGTTCTTC
cdr3_aa: CASRNMRVSYNEQFF

j_call: TRBJ2-7
d_call: TRBD2
clone_size: -
v_call: TRBV3-1/TRBV3-2
cdr3_nt: TGTGCCAGCAGCCAAGATCCGGGGGGCTCCTACGAGCAGTACTTC
cdr3_aa: CASSQDPGGSYEQYF

j_call: TRBJ2-5
d_call: -
clone_size: -
v_call: TRBV9
cdr3_nt: TGTGCCAGCAGCGTAGTGGGGACACCTTTAGAGACCCAGTACTTC
cdr3_aa: CASSVVGTPLETQYF

j_call: TRBJ2-7
d_call: TRBD2
clone_size: -
v_call: TRBV30
cdr3_nt: TGTGCCTGGAGTGGCCGTTCCATTAGACAAGCGGGAGCCCACTCCTACGAGCAGTACTTC
cdr3_aa: CAWSGRSIRQAGAHSYEQYF

j_call: TRBJ2-5
d_call: -
clone_size: -
v_call: TRBV29-1
cdr3_nt: TGCAGCGTTGACAGGACAAACGGAGAGACCCAGTACTTC
cdr3_aa: CSVDRTNGETQYF

j_call: TRBJ2-1
d_call: TRBD1
clone_size: -
v_call: TRBV5-5
cdr3_nt: TGTGCCAGCAACCGACAGGGGGCGAGAAATGAGCAGTTCTTC
cdr3_aa: CASNRQGARNEQFF

j_call: TRBJ2-7
d_call: -
clone_size: -
v_call: TRBV5-5
cdr3_nt: TGTGCCAGCAGCTTGACTACTTACGAGCAGTACTTC
cdr3_aa: CASSLTTYEQYF

j_call: TRBJ2-3
d_call: -
clone_size: -
v_call: TRBV24-1
cdr3_nt: TGTGCCACCAGTGATTACAGGGGGGGTACAGATACGCAGTATTTT
cdr3_aa: CATSDYRGGTDTQYF

j_call: TRBJ1-2
d_call: -
clone_size: -
v_call: TRBV19
cdr3_nt: TGTGCCAGTAGTATTCTCTATCGCTACACCTTC
cdr3_aa: CASSILYRYTF

j_call: TRBJ1-2
d_call: -
clone_size: -
v_call: TRBV3-1/TRBV3-2
cdr3_nt: TGTGCCAGCAGGCACCACGGCCTGACGGCCGACATCGGGGATGGCTACACCTTC
cdr3_aa: CASRHHGLTADIGDGYTF

j_call: TRBJ2-5
d_call: TRBD2
clone_size: -
v_call: TRBV5-4
cdr3_nt: TGTGCCAGCAGCTTGGGGGCGGGAGGGTTCCCGGAGACCCAGTACTTC
cdr3_aa: CASSLGAGGFPETQYF

j_call: TRBJ1-1
d_call: -
clone_size: -
v_call: TRBV7-9
cdr3_nt: TGTGCCAGCAGCTTTCTATCTGGGAACACTGAAGCTTTCTTT
cdr3_aa: CASSFLSGNTEAFF

j_call: TRBJ2-5
d_call: TRBD2
clone_size: -
v_call: TRBV11-2
cdr3_nt: TGTGCCACCAAACTAGCGGGAAAAGAGACCCAGTACTTC
cdr3_aa: CATKLAGKETQYF

j_call: TRBJ1-6
d_call: -
clone_size: -
v_call: TRBV11-2
cdr3_nt: TGTGCCAGCAGCTTAGATCCAGGGAAAATCTCCTATAATTCACCCCTCCACTTT
cdr3_aa: CASSLDPGKISYNSPLHF

j_call: TRBJ1-1
d_call: -
clone_size: few
v_call: TRBV5-5
cdr3_nt: TGTGCCAGCAGCTTGGCAGGGCCGAACACTGAAGCTTTCTTT
cdr3_aa: CASSLAGPNTEAFF

j_call: TRBJ1-4
d_call: -
clone_size: -
v_call: TRBV3-1/TRBV3-2
cdr3_nt: TGTGCCAGCAGCCCGCCGGGTCTTAATGAAAAACTGTTTTTT
cdr3_aa: CASSPPGLNEKLFF

j_call: TRBJ1-1
d_call: -
clone_size: -
v_call: TRBV20-1
cdr3_nt: TGCAGTGCTGCACAGAACACTGAAGCTTTCTTT
cdr3_aa: CSAAQNTEAFF

j_call: TRBJ1-1
d_call: TRBD1
clone_size: -
v_call: TRBV19
cdr3_nt: TGTGCCAGTAGTATTTGGACAGGGGGCGGCGGTGAAGCTTTCTTT
cdr3_aa: CASSIWTGGGGEAFF

j_call: TRBJ2-7
d_call: TRBD2
clone_size: -
v_call: TRBV11-3
cdr3_nt: TGTGCCAGCAGCTTAGCCTCTAGCGGGAATCTCTACGAGCAGTACTTC
cdr3_aa: CASSLASSGNLYEQYF

j_call: TRBJ2-2
d_call: TRBD2
clone_size: -
v_call: TRBV19
cdr3_nt: TGTGCCAGTAGGAGGACTAGCGGGACGAACACCGGGGAGCTGTTTTTT
cdr3_aa: CASRRTSGTNTGELFF

j_call: TRBJ1-2
d_call: TRBD1
clone_size: -
v_call: TRBV5-4
cdr3_nt: TGTGCCAGCAGCGCCGGGACAGGGGGCTTAGGCTATGGCTACACCTTC
cdr3_aa: CASSAGTGGLGYGYTF

j_call: TRBJ2-2
d_call: TRBD2
clone_size: -
v_call: TRBV5-6
cdr3_nt: TGTGCCAGCAGCTTGGCCTCTCTAGCGGGAGTCACCGGGGAGCTGTTTTTT
cdr3_aa: CASSLASLAGVTGELFF

j_call: TRBJ2-7
d_call: -
clone_size: -
v_call: TRBV19
cdr3_nt: TGTGCCAGTAGTATAGAGGCCGCCTACGAGCAGTACTTC
cdr3_aa: CASSIEAAYEQYF

j_call: TRBJ2-2
d_call: TRBD1
clone_size: -
v_call: TRBV11-2
cdr3_nt: TGTGCCAGCAGCTTAGTTACAGGGGGAAGCACCGGGGAGCTGTTTTTT
cdr3_aa: CASSLVTGGSTGELFF

j_call: TRBJ2-3
d_call: TRBD2
clone_size: -
v_call: TRBV7-7
cdr3_nt: TGTGCTAGCAGCTTAGGGCGTCGGGCGGGAGTAATGGATACGCAGTATTTT
cdr3_aa: CASSLGRRAGVMDTQYF

j_call: TRBJ2-3
d_call: -
clone_size: -
v_call: TRBV2
cdr3_nt: TGTGCCAGCAGTCTCGGCAGGGCTAGCACAGATACGCAGTATTTT
cdr3_aa: CASSLGRASTDTQYF

j_call: TRBJ2-7
d_call: TRBD2
clone_size: -
v_call: TRBV19
cdr3_nt: TGTGCCAGTAGTATAGGTCTTAGGCTAGCGGACTCCTACGAGCAGTACTTC
cdr3_aa: CASSIGLRLADSYEQYF

j_call: TRBJ2-2
d_call: -
clone_size: -
v_call: TRBV7-2
cdr3_nt: TGTGCCAGCAGCTTACAGGGTTTAGCAGGGGAGCTGTTTTTT
cdr3_aa: CASSLQGLAGELFF

j_call: TRBJ1-2
d_call: TRBD1
clone_size: -
v_call: TRBV6-2/TRBV6-3
cdr3_nt: TGTGCCAGCAGCTTGAGACAGGGATCATATGGCTACACCTTC
cdr3_aa: CASSLRQGSYGYTF

j_call: TRBJ2-1
d_call: -
clone_size: -
v_call: TRBV24-1
cdr3_nt: TGTGCCACCAGTGACCCTACAGGCGGTGCCTACAATGAGCAGTTCTTC
cdr3_aa: CATSDPTGGAYNEQFF

j_call: TRBJ1-1
d_call: -
clone_size: -
v_call: TRBV25-1
cdr3_nt: TGTGCCAGCAGTGAATCAAAGTGGAGGGTTACTGAAGCTTTCTTT
cdr3_aa: CASSESKWRVTEAFF

j_call: TRBJ1-2
d_call: -
clone_size: -
v_call: TRBV30
cdr3_nt: TGTGCCTGGACAGGGAAAGACTATGGCTACACCTTC
cdr3_aa: CAWTGKDYGYTF

j_call: TRBJ2-7
d_call: -
clone_size: -
v_call: TRBV29-1
cdr3_nt: TGCAGCGTCTCGACAGAATACGAGCAGTACTTC
cdr3_aa: CSVSTEYEQYF